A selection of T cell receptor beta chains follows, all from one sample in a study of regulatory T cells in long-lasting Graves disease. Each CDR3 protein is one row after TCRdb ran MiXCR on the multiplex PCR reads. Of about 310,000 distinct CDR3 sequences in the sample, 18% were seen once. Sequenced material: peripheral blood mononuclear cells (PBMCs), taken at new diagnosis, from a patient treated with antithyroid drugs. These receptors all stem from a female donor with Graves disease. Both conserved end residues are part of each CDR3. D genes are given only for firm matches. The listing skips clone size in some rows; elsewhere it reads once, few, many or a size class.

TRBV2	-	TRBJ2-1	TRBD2	TGTGCCAGCAGTGAAGCGGACGGACTAGCGGGAGGAAATGAGCAGTTCTTC	CASSEADGLAGGNEQFF
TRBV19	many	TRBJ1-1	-	TGTGCCAGTAGTATCGGGGTCTTGAACACTGAAGCTTTCTTT	CASSIGVLNTEAFF
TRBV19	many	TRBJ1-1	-	TGTGCCAGTGCCCAAACAGGGTACACTGAAGCTTTCTTT	CASAQTGYTEAFF
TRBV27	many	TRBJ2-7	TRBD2	TGTGCCAGCAGTCATAGGACTAGCACTCGCCCCTACGAGCAGTACTTC	CASSHRTSTRPYEQYF
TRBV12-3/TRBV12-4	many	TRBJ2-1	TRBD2	TGTGCCAGCAGTAGGACTAGCGGGAGTACCGGTGAGCAGTTCTTC	CASSRTSGSTGEQFF
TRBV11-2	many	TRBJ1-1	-	TGTGCCAGCAGCTTAGTCTACACTGAAGCTTTCTTT	CASSLVYTEAFF
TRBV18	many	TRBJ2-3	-	TGTGCCAGCTCACCACCGGGCGTCGCAGATACGCAGTATTTT	CASSPPGVADTQYF
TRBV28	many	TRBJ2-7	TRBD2	TGTGCCAGCAGTTTATGGGTGAGGACTAGCGGGAGTGTGGCCTCCTACGAGCAGTACTTC	CASSLWVRTSGSVASYEQYF
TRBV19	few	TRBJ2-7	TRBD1	TGTGCCAGTAGTATTTCCTCGCTGGAACAGGGGACCTACGAGCAGTACTTC	CASSISSLEQGTYEQYF
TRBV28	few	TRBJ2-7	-	TGTGCCAGCACCCCGGCAGTCTCCTACGAGCAGTACTTC	CASTPAVSYEQYF
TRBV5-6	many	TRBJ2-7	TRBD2	TGTGCCAGCAGCTTGGGACTAGCGGGGACCGAGCAGTACTTC	CASSLGLAGTEQYF
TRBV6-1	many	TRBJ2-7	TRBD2	TGTGCCAGCATCGACCTCATAGCGGGAGGGCTTGGCGAGCAGTACTTC	CASIDLIAGGLGEQYF
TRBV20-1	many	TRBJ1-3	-	TGCAGTGCTATGGAGGCAGCCTCTGGAAACACCATATATTTT	CSAMEAASGNTIYF
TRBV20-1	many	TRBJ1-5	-	TGCAGTGCTAGAGATTTTGCGGGGGATAGCAATCAGCCCCAGCATTTT	CSARDFAGDSNQPQHF
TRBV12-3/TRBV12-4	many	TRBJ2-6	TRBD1	TGTGCCAGCAGATCGACAGGGGCTGGGGCCAACGTCCTGACTTTC	CASRSTGAGANVLTF
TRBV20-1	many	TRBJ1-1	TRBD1	TGCAGTGCCCTTCTCTCGGACAGGGCGGTTTGGGGGGAAGCTTTCTTT	CSALLSDRAVWGEAFF
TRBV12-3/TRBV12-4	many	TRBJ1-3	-	TGTGCCAGCAGTTTCCGGGACGGCTCTGGAAACACCATATATTTT	CASSFRDGSGNTIYF
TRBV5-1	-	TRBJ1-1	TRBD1	TGCGCCAGCAGTCCCGGGACAGGGGTTCGGGACACTGAAGCTTTCTTT	CASSPGTGVRDTEAFF
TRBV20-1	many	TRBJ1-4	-	TGCAGTGCTAGGCCCCGGCCAGCAACTAATGAAAAACTGTTTTTT	CSARPRPATNEKLFF
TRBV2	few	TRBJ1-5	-	TGTGCCAGCAGCCAAGATACTGACGGTCATAGCAATCAGCCCCAGCATTTT	CASSQDTDGHSNQPQHF
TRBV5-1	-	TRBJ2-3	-	TGCGCCAGCAGCTTCAACGGGATGGGGGGAGATACGCAGTATTTT	CASSFNGMGGDTQYF
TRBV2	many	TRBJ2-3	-	TGTGCCAGCAGTGAAGCTGCGACAACCAACACAGATACGCAGTATTTT	CASSEAATTNTDTQYF
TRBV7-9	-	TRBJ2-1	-	TGTGCCAGCAGCTTAGGGGCTCCTTTTGAGCAGTTCTTC	CASSLGAPFEQFF
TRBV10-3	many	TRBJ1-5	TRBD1	TGTGCCAGCAAGACAGGGGCCGGGAATCAGCCCCAGCATTTT	CASKTGAGNQPQHF
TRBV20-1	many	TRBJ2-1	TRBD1	TGCAGTGCTAGTTACCACAGGGGCAAGGTCCGAAATGAGCAGTTCTTC	CSASYHRGKVRNEQFF
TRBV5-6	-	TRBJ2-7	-	TGTGCCAGCACCAGAGTGGAATCCTACGAGCAGTACTTC	CASTRVESYEQYF